This T cell receptor beta chain emerged from a study of T cells in Graves' hyperthyroidism and ophthalmopathy. Lactation, pregnancy, other autoimmune disease or uncontrolled infection excluded patients. RNA transcripts yielded amplified TCR beta CDR3 regions. Initially, a first-round RT-PCR of the TCR CDR3 employed the HTBI primer set. TCRdb called the multiplex PCR reads again in MiXCR, with one record for every CDR3 protein. The table lists about 840,000 distinct CDR3 sequences, approximately 40% of them singletons, with approximately 10% in the top ten. CDR1 and CDR2 (germline): SQVTM, ANQGSEA. The CDR3 length is 14 residues. The V end was cut by 4 bases, the J end by 2 bases, with 11 bases between.

The chain carries TRBV29-1 and TRBJ1-4; perhaps TRBD1 as D (5 bases). This TCR derives from a man aged 18 to 30 with Graves' hyperthyroidism. Sequencing was carried out using blood. The CDR3 here is CSVGGGWTNEKLFF. The CDR3 DNA sequence: TGCAGCGTTGGGGGGGGATGGACTAATGAAAAACTGTTTTTT.